This T cell receptor (beta chain) was obtained from a study of blood T cell repertoires in COVID-19. Background on the study: The cDNA or gDNA used as material had been derived from T cells, B-cell-depleted T cells, or PBMCs.

Germline CDR1 is LNHDA and CDR2 is SQIVND (reference sequence). CDR3 length: 13 residues. V lost 10 bases and J lost 6, with 16 bases in between. Under the authors' procedure: Reference gene primers were amplified, and this amplification served to estimate nucleated cell counts. Repertoires were generated with immunoSEQ multiplex PCR, while TCRdb's copy carries only in-frame clones and drops some. That table is the source of V, J and clone size, and D and trimming were worked out from the DNA. The sample has some 370,000 clones, approximately 89% seen once. The J gene is TRBJ1-5, the V gene TRBV19; D uncertain. The sequencing sample was made of peripheral blood. The TCR sequence derives from a woman in her twenties or thirties with COVID-19, enrolled during active disease. The CDR3 reads CANLGLLVQPQHF. The CDR3 region has the DNA TGTGCCAACCTTGGACTACTAGTTCAGCCCCAGCATTTT.